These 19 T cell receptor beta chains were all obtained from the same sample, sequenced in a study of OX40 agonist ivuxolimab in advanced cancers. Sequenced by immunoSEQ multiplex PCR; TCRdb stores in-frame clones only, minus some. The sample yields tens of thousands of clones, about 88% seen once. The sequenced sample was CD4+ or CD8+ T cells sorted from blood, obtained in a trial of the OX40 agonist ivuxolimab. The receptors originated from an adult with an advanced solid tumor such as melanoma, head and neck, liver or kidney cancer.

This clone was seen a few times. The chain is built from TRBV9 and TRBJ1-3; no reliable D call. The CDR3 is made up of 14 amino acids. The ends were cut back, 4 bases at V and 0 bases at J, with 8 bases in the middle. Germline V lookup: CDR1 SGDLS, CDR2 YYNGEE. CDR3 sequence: CASSIDLSGNTIYF. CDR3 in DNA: TGTGCCAGCAGCATAGATCTCTCTGGAAACACCATATATTTT.

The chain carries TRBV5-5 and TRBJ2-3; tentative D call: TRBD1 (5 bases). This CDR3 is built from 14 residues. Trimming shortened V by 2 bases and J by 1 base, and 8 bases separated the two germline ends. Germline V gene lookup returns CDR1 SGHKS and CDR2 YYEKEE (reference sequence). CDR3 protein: CASSFLGGTDTQYF. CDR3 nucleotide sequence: TGTGCCAGCAGCTTCCTAGGGGGCACAGATACGCAGTATTTT.

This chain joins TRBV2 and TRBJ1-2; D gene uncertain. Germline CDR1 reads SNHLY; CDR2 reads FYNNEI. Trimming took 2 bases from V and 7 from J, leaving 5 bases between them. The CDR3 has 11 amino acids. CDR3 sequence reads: CASSESGGYTF. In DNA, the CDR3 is TGTGCCAGCAGTGAATCGGGTGGCTACACCTTC.

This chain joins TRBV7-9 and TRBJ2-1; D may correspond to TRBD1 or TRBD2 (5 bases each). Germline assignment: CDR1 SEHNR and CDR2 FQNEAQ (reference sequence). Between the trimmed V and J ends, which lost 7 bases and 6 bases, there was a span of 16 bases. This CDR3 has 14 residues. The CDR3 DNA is TGTGCCAGCATCTCTTCCGGGACGCTCAATGAGCAGTTCTTC. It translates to CASISSGTLNEQFF.

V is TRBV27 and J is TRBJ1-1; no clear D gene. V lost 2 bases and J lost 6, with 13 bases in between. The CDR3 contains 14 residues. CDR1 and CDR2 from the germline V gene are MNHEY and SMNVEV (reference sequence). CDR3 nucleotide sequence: TGTGCCAGCAGTTTAGGGAATTCGGTCGCTGAAGCTTTCTTT. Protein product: CASSLGNSVAEAFF.

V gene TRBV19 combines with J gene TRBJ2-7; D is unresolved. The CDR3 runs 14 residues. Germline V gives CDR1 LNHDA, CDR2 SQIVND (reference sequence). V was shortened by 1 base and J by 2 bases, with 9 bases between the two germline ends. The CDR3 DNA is TGTGCCAGTAGTATAGGGGCAGCAACCTACGAGCAGTACTTC. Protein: CASSIGAATYEQYF.

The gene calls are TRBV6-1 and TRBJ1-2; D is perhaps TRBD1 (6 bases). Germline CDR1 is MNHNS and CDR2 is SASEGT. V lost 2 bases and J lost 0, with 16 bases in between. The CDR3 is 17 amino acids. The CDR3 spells CASSEWVRGQANYGYTF. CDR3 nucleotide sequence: TGTGCCAGCAGTGAATGGGTCCGGGGGCAAGCTAACTATGGCTACACCTTC.

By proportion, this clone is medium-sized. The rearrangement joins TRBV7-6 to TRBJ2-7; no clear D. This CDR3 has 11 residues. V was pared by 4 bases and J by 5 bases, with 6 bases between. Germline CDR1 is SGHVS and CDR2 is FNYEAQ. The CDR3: CASSSGHEQYF. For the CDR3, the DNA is TGTGCCAGCAGCTCTGGACACGAGCAGTACTTC.

DNA for the CDR3: TGTGCCAGCAGCTTATGGTTAAGCGGGGGGGCAAATGAGCAGTTCTTC. Its protein product is CASSLWLSGGANEQFF. This chain links TRBV7-8 with TRBJ2-1; 10 bases fit TRBD2. V shed 2 bases, J shed 7 bases, and the junction held 8 bases outside the gene matches. Per the germline V gene, CDR1 is SGHVS and CDR2 is FQNEAQ. The CDR3 has 16 residues.

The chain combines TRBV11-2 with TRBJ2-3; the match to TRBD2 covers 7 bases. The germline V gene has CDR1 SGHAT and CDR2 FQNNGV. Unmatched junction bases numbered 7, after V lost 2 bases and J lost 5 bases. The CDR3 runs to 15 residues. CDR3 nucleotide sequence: TGTGCCAGCAGCTTATTCTCCCGCGGGGGAGATACGCAGTATTTT. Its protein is CASSLFSRGGDTQYF. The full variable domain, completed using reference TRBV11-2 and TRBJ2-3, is EAGVAQSPRYKIIEKRQSVAFWCNPISGHATLYWYQQILGQGPKLLIQFQNNGVVDDSQLPKDRFSAERLKGVDSTLKIQPAKLEDSAVYLCASSLFSRGGDTQYFGPGTRLTVL.

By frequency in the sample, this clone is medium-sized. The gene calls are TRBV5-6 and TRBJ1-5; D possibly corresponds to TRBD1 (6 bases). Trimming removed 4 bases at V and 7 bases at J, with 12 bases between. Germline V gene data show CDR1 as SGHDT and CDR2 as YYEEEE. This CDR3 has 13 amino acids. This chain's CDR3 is CASSTGFKQPQHF. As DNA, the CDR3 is TGTGCCAGCAGCACAGGGTTCAAGCAGCCCCAGCATTTT. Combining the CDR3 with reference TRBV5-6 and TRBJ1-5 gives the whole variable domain DAGVTQSPTHLIKTRGQQVTLRCSPKSGHDTVSWYQQALGQGPQFIFQYYEEEERQRGNFPDRFSGHQFPNYSSELNVNALLLGDSALYLCASSTGFKQPQHFGDGTRLSIL.

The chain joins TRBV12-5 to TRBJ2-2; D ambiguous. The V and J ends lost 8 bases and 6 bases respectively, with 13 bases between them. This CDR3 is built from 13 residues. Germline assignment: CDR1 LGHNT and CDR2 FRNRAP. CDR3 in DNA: TGTGCTAGTAGGCCTGCCGTATCCGGGGAGCTGTTTTTT. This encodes CASRPAVSGELFF.

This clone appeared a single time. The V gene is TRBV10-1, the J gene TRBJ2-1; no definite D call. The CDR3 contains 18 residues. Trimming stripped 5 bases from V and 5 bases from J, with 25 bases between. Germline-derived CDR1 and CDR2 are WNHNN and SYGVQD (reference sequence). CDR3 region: CASSPIPYRFLRDNEQFF. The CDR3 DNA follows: TGCGCCAGCAGTCCCATTCCGTACCGTTTTCTTAGGGACAATGAGCAGTTCTTC.

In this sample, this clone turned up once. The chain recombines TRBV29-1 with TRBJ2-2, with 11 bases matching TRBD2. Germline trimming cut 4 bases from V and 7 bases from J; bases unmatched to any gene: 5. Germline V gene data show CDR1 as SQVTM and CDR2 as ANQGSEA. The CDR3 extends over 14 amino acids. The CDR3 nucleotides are TGCAGCGTTGGACTAGCGGGAAGGGGCGGGGAGCTGTTTTTT. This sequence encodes CSVGLAGRGGELFF.

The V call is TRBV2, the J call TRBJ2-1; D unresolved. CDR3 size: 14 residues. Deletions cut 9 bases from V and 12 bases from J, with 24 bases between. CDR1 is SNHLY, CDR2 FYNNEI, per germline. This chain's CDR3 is CASFPSGPSKGQFF. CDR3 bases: TGTGCCAGTTTCCCATCCGGCCCCTCTAAGGGGCAGTTCTTC.

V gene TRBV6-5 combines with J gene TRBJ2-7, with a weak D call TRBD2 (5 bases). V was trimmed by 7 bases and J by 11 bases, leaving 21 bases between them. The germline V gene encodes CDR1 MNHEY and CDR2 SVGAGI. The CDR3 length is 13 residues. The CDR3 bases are TGTGCCAGCACTCCTACTCGGGGTACGAGGGAGTACTTC. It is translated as CASTPTRGTREYF.

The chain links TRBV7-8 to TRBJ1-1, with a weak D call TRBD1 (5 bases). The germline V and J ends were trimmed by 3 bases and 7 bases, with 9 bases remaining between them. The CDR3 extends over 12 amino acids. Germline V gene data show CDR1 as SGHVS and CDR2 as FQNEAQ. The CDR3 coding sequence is TGTGCCAGCAGCTTGGGGCCAGTTGAAGCTTTCTTT. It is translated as CASSLGPVEAFF.

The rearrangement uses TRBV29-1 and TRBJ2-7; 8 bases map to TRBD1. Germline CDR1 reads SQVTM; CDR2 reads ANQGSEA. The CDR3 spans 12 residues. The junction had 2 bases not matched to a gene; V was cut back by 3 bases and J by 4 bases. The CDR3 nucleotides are TGCAGCGTTGATCAGGGGGCTTACGAGCAGTACTTC. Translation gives CSVDQGAYEQYF.

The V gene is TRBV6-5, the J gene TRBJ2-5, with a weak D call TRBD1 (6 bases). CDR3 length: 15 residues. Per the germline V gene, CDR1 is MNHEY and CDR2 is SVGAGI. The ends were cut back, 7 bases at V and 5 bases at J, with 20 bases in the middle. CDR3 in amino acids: CASNMMDSSGETQYF. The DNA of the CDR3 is TGTGCCAGCAACATGATGGACAGTTCGGGGGAGACCCAGTACTTC.